Given below is one T cell receptor (beta chain) in context. The source of the sample is a study of T cell changes during pregnancy in multiple sclerosis. J was trimmed by 4 bases and V by 5 bases; bases with no gene match: 10. The CDR3 covers 15 residues. Germline CDR1 reads MNHEY; CDR2 reads SMNVEV (reference sequence). The assay was immunoSEQ multiplex PCR, and TCRdb's table has in-frame clones only and misses some. Of roughly 48,000 clones listed, around 92% are singletons. The specimen was CD4+ T cells from peripheral blood mononuclear cells, collected in the third trimester of pregnancy. The genes are TRBV27 and TRBJ1-1, with 7 bases that match TRBD1. The source is a female donor with multiple sclerosis, enrolled in a pregnancy study. The CDR3 DNA sequence: TGTGCCAGCAGTCTCCGGACAGGTGTGAGCACTGAAGCTTTCTTT. Translation gives CASSLRTGVSTEAFF.